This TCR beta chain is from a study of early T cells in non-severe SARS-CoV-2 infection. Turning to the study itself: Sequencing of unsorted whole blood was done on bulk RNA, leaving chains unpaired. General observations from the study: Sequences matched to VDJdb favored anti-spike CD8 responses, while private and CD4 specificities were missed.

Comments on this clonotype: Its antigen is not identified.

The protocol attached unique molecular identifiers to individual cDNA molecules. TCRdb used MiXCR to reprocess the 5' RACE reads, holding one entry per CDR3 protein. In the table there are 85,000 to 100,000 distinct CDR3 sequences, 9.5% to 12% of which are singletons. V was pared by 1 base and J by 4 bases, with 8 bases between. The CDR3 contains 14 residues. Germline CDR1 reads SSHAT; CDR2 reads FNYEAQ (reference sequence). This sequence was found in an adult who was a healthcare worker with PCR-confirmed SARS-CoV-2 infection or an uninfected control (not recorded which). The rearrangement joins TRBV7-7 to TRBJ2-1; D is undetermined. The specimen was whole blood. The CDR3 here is CASSLGGIYNEQFF. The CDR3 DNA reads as TGTGCCAGCAGCTTAGGCGGTATATACAATGAGCAGTTCTTC.